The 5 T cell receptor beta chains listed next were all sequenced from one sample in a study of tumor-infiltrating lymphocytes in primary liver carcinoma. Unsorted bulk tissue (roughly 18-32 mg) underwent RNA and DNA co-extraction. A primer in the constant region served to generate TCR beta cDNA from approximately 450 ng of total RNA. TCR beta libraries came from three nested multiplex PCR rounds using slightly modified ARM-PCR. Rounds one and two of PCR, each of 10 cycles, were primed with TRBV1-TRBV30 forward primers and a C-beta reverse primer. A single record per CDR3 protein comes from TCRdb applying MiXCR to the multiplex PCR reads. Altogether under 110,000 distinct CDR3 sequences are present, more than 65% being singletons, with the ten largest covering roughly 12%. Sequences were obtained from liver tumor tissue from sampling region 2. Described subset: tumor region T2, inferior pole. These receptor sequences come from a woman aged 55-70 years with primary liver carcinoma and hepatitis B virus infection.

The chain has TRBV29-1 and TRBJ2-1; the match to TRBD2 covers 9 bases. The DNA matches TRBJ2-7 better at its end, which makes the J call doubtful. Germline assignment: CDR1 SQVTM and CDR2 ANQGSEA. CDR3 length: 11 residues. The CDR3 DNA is TGCAGCGTGTTGGCGGGAGGGGAGCAGTACTTC. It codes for CSVLAGGEQYF.

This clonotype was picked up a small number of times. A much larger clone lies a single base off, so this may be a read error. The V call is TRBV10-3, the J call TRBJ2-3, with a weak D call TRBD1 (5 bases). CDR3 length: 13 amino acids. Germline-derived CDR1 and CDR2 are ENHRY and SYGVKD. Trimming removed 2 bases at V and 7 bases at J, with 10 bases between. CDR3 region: CAISEGHGHTQYF. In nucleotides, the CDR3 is TGTGCCATCAGTGAGGGACATGGTCATACGCAGTATTTT.

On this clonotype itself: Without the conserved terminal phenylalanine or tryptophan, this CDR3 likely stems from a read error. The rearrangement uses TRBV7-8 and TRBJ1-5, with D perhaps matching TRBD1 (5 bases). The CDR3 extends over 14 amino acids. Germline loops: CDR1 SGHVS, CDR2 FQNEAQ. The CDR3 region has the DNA TGTGCCAGCAGCTTAGGTTGGGGCAATCGGCCCCAGCATTCT. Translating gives CASSLGWGNRPQHS.

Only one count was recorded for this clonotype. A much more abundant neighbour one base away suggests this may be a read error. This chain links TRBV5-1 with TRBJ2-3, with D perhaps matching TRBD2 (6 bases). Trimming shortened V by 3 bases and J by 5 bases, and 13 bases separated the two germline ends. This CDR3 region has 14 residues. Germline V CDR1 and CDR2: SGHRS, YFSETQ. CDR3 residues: CASSSTRRVDTQYF. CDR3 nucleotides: TGCGCCAGCAGCTCGACAAGGAGGGTAGATACGCAGTATTTT.

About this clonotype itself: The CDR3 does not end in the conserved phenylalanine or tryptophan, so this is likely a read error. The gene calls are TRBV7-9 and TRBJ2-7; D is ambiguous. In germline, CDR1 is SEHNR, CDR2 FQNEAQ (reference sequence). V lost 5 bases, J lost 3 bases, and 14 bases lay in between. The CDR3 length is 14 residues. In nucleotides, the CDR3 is TGTGCCAGCAGCCGCTTCCCAGATCACTACGAGCAGTACTTA. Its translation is CASSRFPDHYEQYL.